Each of the 5 T cell receptor beta chains below was sequenced from the same sample in a study of T-cell memory formation after mild COVID-19. Each CDR3 protein gets one entry after TCRdb re-called the 5' RACE reads with MiXCR. The profile shows 70,000 to 100,000 distinct CDR3 sequences, about 13% of them singletons. Sequencing was done on a sample of PBMCs or a T cell subset sorted from them (not recorded which). Receptor source: an adult woman who had mild COVID-19 (a few samples of this study predate the infection). Cell type and time point are not known.

A single count supports this clonotype. The CDR3, as DNA: TGTGCCAGCAGCTTCTGGTCCCCACCCTACAATGAGCAGTTCTTC. Its protein product is CASSFWSPPYNEQFF. The V call is TRBV7-2, the J call TRBJ2-1; D not resolved. V dropped 3 bases and J dropped 2 bases, with 11 bases sitting between them. CDR3 length equals 15 residues. Per the germline V gene, CDR1 is SGHTA and CDR2 is FQGNSA.

The rearrangement joins TRBV4-3 to TRBJ1-6; D might be TRBD1 (5 bases). V lost 0 bases to trimming and J lost 10 bases, with 19 bases between them. CDR1 and CDR2 from the germline V gene are LGHNA and YSLEER. This CDR3 region has 17 residues. The CDR3 region has the DNA TGCGCCAGCAGCCAAGATTTCGCAGGGTTATTTGAGTCACCCCTCCACTTT. It is translated as CASSQDFAGLFESPLHF.

This clonotype has just a few counts. The chain recombines TRBV19 with TRBJ1-2; D might be TRBD1 (6 bases). Per the germline V gene, CDR1 is LNHDA and CDR2 is SQIVND (reference sequence). The CDR3 length is 12 residues. Trimming shortened V by 3 bases and J by 4 bases, and 6 bases separated the two germline ends. CDR3 nucleotides: TGTGCCAGTAGTATGACAGGCTATGGCTACACCTTC. Encoded protein: CASSMTGYGYTF.

There are a few counts of this clonotype. The V gene is TRBV11-2, the J gene TRBJ1-3, with TRBD1 matching 10 bases. Unmatched junction bases numbered 9, after V lost 4 bases and J lost 3 bases. The germline V gene encodes CDR1 SGHAT and CDR2 FQNNGV. The CDR3 is 17 amino acids. The CDR3 sequence is CASSSPGTGAFGNTIYF. The CDR3 DNA sequence: TGTGCCAGCAGCTCTCCCGGGACAGGGGCGTTTGGAAACACCATATATTTT.

This chain joins TRBV20-1 and TRBJ2-4, with 10 bases that match TRBD1. The CDR3 loop spans 17 amino acids. V lost 0 bases to trimming and J lost 0 bases; unmatched junction nucleotides: 5. The germline V gene encodes CDR1 DFQATT and CDR2 SNEGSKA (reference sequence). In DNA form, the CDR3 reads TGCAGTGCTAGAGATGAAGACAGGGGGCCAGCCAAAAACATTCAGTACTTC. Its translation: CSARDEDRGPAKNIQYF.